This entry lists 16 T cell receptor beta chains sequenced from one sample in a study of shared clonotypes between healthy human individuals. The method was immunoSEQ multiplex PCR; TCRdb's version includes in-frame clones alone and lacks a portion of them. The repertoire holds 2.5 million or so clones, with approximately 94% as singletons. Sequencing used naive CD4+ T cells sorted from blood. Specified subset: CD45RA+ positively selected. Every receptor here comes from a man aged 18-30 years in good health.

The chain carries TRBV27 and TRBJ2-5; D is uncertain. There are 13 residues in the CDR3. V lost 2 bases and J 7 bases, leaving 11 bases between the germline ends. Germline V gene sequence: CDR1 MNHEY, CDR2 SMNVEV (reference sequence). The CDR3 nucleotides are TGTGCCAGCAGTTTAGGTCATACCGGGACCCAGTACTTC. Encoded protein: CASSLGHTGTQYF.

The CDR3 sequence: CASSIFAGGQETQYF. CDR3 coding DNA: TGTGCCAGCTCTATTTTTGCGGGGGGGCAAGAGACCCAGTACTTC. V gene TRBV7-3 combines with J gene TRBJ2-5, with TRBD2 matching over 9 bases. The CDR3 loop spans 15 amino acids. Germline lookup yields CDR1 SGHTA and CDR2 FQGTGA. J was trimmed by 2 bases and V by 8 bases; bases with no gene match: 9.

The chain employs TRBV6-6 and TRBJ2-7; 8 bases line up with TRBD2. The CDR3 runs to 16 residues. CDR1 MNHNY and CDR2 SVGAGI come from the germline V gene (reference sequence). The V gene end was trimmed by 2 bases and the J gene end by 2 bases; junction bases not matched to a gene: 8. CDR3 region: CASSYPRGGPTYEQYF. In DNA form, the CDR3 reads TGTGCCAGCAGTTACCCCCGGGGGGGTCCGACCTACGAGCAGTACTTC.

The gene calls are TRBV4-1 and TRBJ2-7; D call uncertain. With 0 bases removed from V and 3 bases from J, the gap between germline ends came to 12 bases. The CDR3 is 15 residues long. The germline gives CDR1 MGHRA, CDR2 YSYEKL. DNA for the CDR3: TGCGCCAGCAGCCAAGAGGCTGTCCCCCACTACGAGCAGTACTTC. The encoded protein is CASSQEAVPHYEQYF.

About this clone itself: The sample contains more than one DNA sequence encoding this CDR3. The chain links TRBV5-1 to TRBJ2-5; D gene uncertain. This CDR3 comprises 14 residues. Trimming pared 0 bases from V and 4 bases from J, leaving 10 bases between. Germline loops: CDR1 SGHRS, CDR2 YFSETQ. The CDR3 DNA reads as TGCGCCAGCAGCTTGGGGGGTGTGGGAGAGACCCAGTACTTC. Translation gives CASSLGGVGETQYF.

The chain couples TRBV6-1 to TRBJ2-6; D unclear. The CDR3 has 17 residues. Germline V gene data show CDR1 as MNHNS and CDR2 as SASEGT. Trimming took off 1 base at V and 2 bases at J, with 12 bases between the two ends. The CDR3 protein is CASSEGLGSPGANVLTF. The CDR3 DNA follows: TGTGCCAGCAGTGAAGGTTTGGGTAGTCCTGGGGCCAACGTCCTGACTTTC.

This rearrangement joins TRBV5-4 to TRBJ1-2; 7 bases line up with TRBD1. The germline V gene encodes CDR1 SGHNT and CDR2 YYREEE (reference sequence). The CDR3 runs to 13 residues. J lost 2 bases, V lost 4 bases, and 2 bases had no gene match. In DNA, the CDR3 is TGTGCCAGCAGCAGGGGACAGAACTATGGCTACACCTTC. It is translated as CASSRGQNYGYTF.

The DNA for the CDR3 is TGTGCCAGCAGTGAACACAGGGCTCTAAACTATGGCTACACCTTC. This encodes CASSEHRALNYGYTF. The J gene is TRBJ1-2, the V gene TRBV6-1; D might be TRBD1 (6 bases). Germline lookup yields CDR1 MNHNS and CDR2 SASEGT. Trimming cost V 2 bases and J 2 bases, with 12 bases left between them. The CDR3 has 15 residues.

With respect to this clone: Other DNA sequences in this sample translate to the same CDR3. The rearrangement joins TRBV11-2 to TRBJ2-3, with 10 bases identical to TRBD2. Germline CDR1 and CDR2: SGHAT and FQNNGV. The CDR3 covers 15 residues. V lost 3 bases, J lost 3 bases, and 3 bases stayed unmatched. CDR3 protein: CASSLASGRTDTQYF. The CDR3 nucleotides are TGTGCCAGCAGCTTGGCTAGCGGGAGAACAGATACGCAGTATTTT.

The genes are TRBV7-2 and TRBJ1-6; perhaps TRBD1 as D (5 bases). This CDR3 is built from 17 residues. Per the germline V gene, CDR1 is SGHTA and CDR2 is FQGNSA. V lost 6 bases and J 0 bases, leaving 15 bases between the germline ends. This CDR3 reads CASRLNAGSSYNSPLHF. The CDR3 nucleotides read TGTGCCAGCAGGTTAAACGCAGGGAGCTCCTATAATTCACCCCTCCACTTT.

CDR3 amino acids: CASSPAGGSHREQFF. CDR3 bases: TGTGCCAGCAGCCCCGCGGGGGGGTCCCACCGGGAGCAGTTCTTC. This chain links TRBV7-2 with TRBJ2-1, with TRBD2 identical over 9 bases. CDR1 and CDR2 (germline): SGHTA, FQGNSA. This CDR3 has 15 residues. J was trimmed by 10 bases and V by 5 bases; bases with no gene match: 12.

The V gene is TRBV10-3, the J gene TRBJ2-3; TRBD1 matches 9 bases. The CDR3 contains 16 residues. The germline gives CDR1 ENHRY, CDR2 SYGVKD. Trimming cost V 2 bases and J 3 bases; bases outside gene matches: 6. The CDR3 here is CAISEGGTGRTDTQYF. The CDR3 DNA sequence: TGTGCCATCAGTGAGGGGGGGACAGGGAGAACAGATACGCAGTATTTT.

The chain uses TRBV5-1 and TRBJ2-2, with D perhaps given as TRBD1 or TRBD2 (6 bases each). V was trimmed by 0 bases and J by 5 bases, leaving 14 bases between them. The CDR3 runs 16 residues. Germline V gene data show CDR1 as SGHRS and CDR2 as YFSETQ. The CDR3 spells CASSLGPSGATGELFF. CDR3 nucleotide sequence: TGCGCCAGCAGCTTGGGCCCTTCGGGGGCGACCGGGGAGCTGTTTTTT.

This clone was counted a single time. V and J are TRBV2 and TRBJ2-2; the D gene is possibly TRBD2 (6 bases). The CDR3 contains 14 residues. V was pared by 8 bases and J by 5 bases, with 15 bases between. Germline V gene lookup returns CDR1 SNHLY and CDR2 FYNNEI. CDR3 sequence: CASGLKEGTGELFF. Here the CDR3 DNA reads TGTGCCAGCGGACTAAAAGAGGGGACCGGGGAGCTGTTTTTT.

As to this clone: This CDR3 is also generated by other DNA sequences in the sample. The rearrangement joins TRBV5-1 to TRBJ1-1; 12 nucleotides line up with TRBD1. V was pared by 0 bases and J by 5 bases, with 2 bases of the junction left unmatched. The germline V gene has CDR1 SGHRS and CDR2 YFSETQ. There are 15 residues in the CDR3. Written as DNA, the CDR3 is TGCGCCAGCAGCTTGGCGGGACAGGGGGCAACTGAAGCTTTCTTT. Protein product: CASSLAGQGATEAFF.

The CDR3 nucleotides read TGTGCCAGCAGTGAAGGCCCAGGGGACGAGCAGTACTTC. Translated, it gives CASSEGPGDEQYF. The chain recombines TRBV6-1 with TRBJ2-5; a possible D gene is TRBD1 (6 bases). The end of the DNA aligns better with TRBJ2-7, so the J call may be wrong. CDR1 MNHNS and CDR2 SASEGT come from the germline V gene. This CDR3 spans 13 amino acids.